The 24 T cell receptor beta chains below were found in one sample sequenced in a study of CD8+ T cells in alopecia areata. It was cDNA, reverse transcribed from extracted RNA, that served as the sequencing template. The repertoire was sequenced with immunoSEQ multiplex PCR; TCRdb's copy has only in-frame clones and lacks some. Listed for the sample are around 100,000 clones, none seen a single time. The sequencing input was lesional skin. The origin of the receptors is a C3H/HeJ mouse with alopecia areata. The strain's MHC haplotype is H2-k.

Notes on this clone: There is a difference at residue 12 between the TCRdb protein and the DNA translation, so the protein given here was translated from the DNA. Gene names and germline match the mouse. With the read ending 3 residues before the CDR3 end, the germline J gene is used to fill in that end. The chain uses TRBV19 and TRBJ1-6; D may be TRBD1 (5 bases). TRBJ1-6 counts as an open reading frame of uncertain function. Germline CDR1 is FNHDT and CDR2 is SITEND (reference sequence). Deletions cut 1 base from V and 4 bases from J, with 9 bases between. This CDR3 comprises 15 residues. The CDR3 sequence: CASSIRAGYNSPLYF. The part of the CDR3 DNA that was read is TGTGCCAGCAGTATACGCGCAGGGTATAATTCGCCC.

This clone was picked up a small number of times. The genes are named according to mouse. The CDR3 end lies 4 residues beyond the end of the read and is filled in from the germline J gene. The chain is built from TRBV13-3 and TRBJ2-4, with TRBD1 identical over 7 bases. The length of the CDR3 is 15 residues. Trimming cost V 9 bases and J 0 bases; bases outside gene matches: 10. Germline-derived CDR1 and CDR2 are NNHDY and SYVADS. CDR3 bases read: TGTGCCACCCTCCTCCGGGACAGAAGTCAAAAC. Translated, it gives CATLLRDRSQN. The entire CDR3 is CATLLRDRSQNTLYF. Complete variable domain (other parts from reference TRBV13-3 and TRBJ2-4): EAAVTQSPRSKVAVTGGKVTLSCHQTNNHDYMYWYRQDTGHGLRLIHYSYVADSTEKGDIPDGYKASRPSQENFSLILELASLSQTAVYFCATLLRDRSQNTLYFGAGTRLSVL.

With regard to this clone: Gene names and germline refer to mouse. With the read ending 4 residues before the CDR3 end, the germline J gene is used to fill in that end. The J gene is TRBJ2-1, the V gene TRBV19; D perhaps matches TRBD2 (5 bases). This CDR3 is built from 14 residues. V dropped 6 bases and J dropped 1 base, with 11 bases sitting between them. CDR1 and CDR2 from the germline V gene are FNHDT and SITEND (reference sequence). The CDR3 region is CASTSTGNYAEQFF. The CDR3 DNA, read in part, is TGTGCCAGCACCTCAACTGGAAACTATGCT. The full variable domain, completed using reference TRBV19 and TRBJ2-1, is GGIITQTPKFLIGQEGQKLTLKCQQNFNHDTMYWYRQDSGKGLRLIYYSITENDLQKGDLSEGYDASREKKSSFSLTVTSAQKNEMAVFLCASTSTGNYAEQFFGPGTRLTVL.

As concerns this clone: Germline and genes here are mouse. The CDR3 end is not reached by the read, which stops 4 residues before it; the germline J gene fills it in. V is TRBV13-3 and J is TRBJ2-2; 10 bases are shared with TRBD2. Unmatched junction bases numbered 3, after V lost 1 base and J lost 3 bases. CDR3 length: 16 residues. Looked up from germline, CDR1 is NNHDY and CDR2 is SYVADS. Incomplete CDR3 DNA: TGTGCCAGCAGTGATTCTGGGGGGGCTTACACCGGG. It specifies CASSDSGGAYTG. The full CDR3 protein reads CASSDSGGAYTGQLYF.

Notes on this clone: Genes and germline come from the mouse. The read falls 4 residues short of the CDR3 end, and the missing part is taken from the germline J gene. The chain couples TRBV1 to TRBJ2-4, with 7 nucleotides matching TRBD2. The CDR3 runs to 16 residues. Germline V lookup: CDR1 NSQYPW, CDR2 LRSPGD (reference sequence). Losses at the gene ends were 1 base for V and 0 bases for J; bases not matched to a gene: 4. The sequenced part of the CDR3 DNA is TGCACCTGCAGTGCAGGCTGGGGGTCTAGTCAAAAC. It codes for CTCSAGWGSSQN. The full CDR3 protein reads CTCSAGWGSSQNTLYF.

This clone was seen at least ten times. Gene names and germline refer to mouse. Read sequence stops 4 residues before the CDR3 end, and the germline J gene provides the missing end. The rearrangement joins TRBV13-3 to TRBJ2-1; 7 bases are a match to TRBD1. Unmatched junction bases numbered 5, after V lost 2 bases and J lost 3 bases. This CDR3 contains 15 residues. Germline CDR1 NNHDY, CDR2 SYVADS. The sequenced CDR3 bases are TGTGCCAGCAGTGACGTCCGGGACAGCTATGCT. It yields the protein CASSDVRDSYA. The entire CDR3 is CASSDVRDSYAEQFF.

On this clone: Mouse gene names and germline throughout. The sequence runs out 4 residues before the end of the CDR3; the remainder is reconstructed from the germline J gene. V gene TRBV13-1 combines with J gene TRBJ1-4; unclear D gene. V lost 0 bases, J lost 0 bases, and 9 bases lay in between. The V gene's germline CDR1 is NSHNY and CDR2 SYGAGN. The CDR3 extends over 16 amino acids. CDR3 DNA (partial): TGTGCCAGCAGTGATGGCCAGGCGTTTTCCAACGAA. It encodes CASSDGQAFSNE. The full CDR3 protein reads CASSDGQAFSNERLFF.

This clone was seen only a few times. Gene names and germline refer to mouse. The CDR3 end lies 4 residues beyond the end of the read and is filled in from the germline J gene. This rearrangement joins TRBV13-1 to TRBJ1-1; 8 positions match TRBD1. V gave up 3 bases and J gave up 3 bases; unmatched junction bases: 1. Germline assignment: CDR1 NSHNY and CDR2 SYGAGN. The length of the CDR3 is 13 residues. CDR3: CASSAGGDTEVFF. The CDR3 bases that were read are TGTGCCAGCAGTGCAGGGGGCGACACA.

As concerns this clone: A much bigger clone sits one base away, suggesting this may be a read error. Gene names and germline match the mouse. The read gets to within 4 residues of the CDR3 end, and the germline J gene fills in the rest. The chain links TRBV19 to TRBJ2-5; D unclear. The CDR3 sequence is 12 residues long. Looked up from germline, CDR1 is FNHDT and CDR2 is SITEND (reference sequence). Trimming shortened V by 5 bases and J by 0 bases, and 4 bases separated the two germline ends. CDR3 residues: CASRQNQDTQYF. CDR3 bases read: TGTGCCAGCAGACAAAACCAAGAC. Looking up the rest from reference TRBV19 and TRBJ2-5 gives the full variable domain: GGIITQTPKFLIGQEGQKLTLKCQQNFNHDTMYWYRQDSGKGLRLIYYSITENDLQKGDLSEGYDASREKKSSFSLTVTSAQKNEMAVFLCASRQNQDTQYFGPGTRLLVL.

In its sample, this clone was seen a few times. Mouse gene names apply. The read comes to an end 4 residues before the CDR3 does, leaving the germline J gene to fill in the end. The J gene is TRBJ2-2, the V gene TRBV13-3; D is perhaps TRBD1 (5 bases). This CDR3 is 15 amino acids long. V lost 0 bases, J lost 3 bases, and 9 bases lay in between. In germline, CDR1 is NNHDY, CDR2 SYVADS. CDR3 in amino acids: CASSDARGDTGQLYF. CDR3 bases read: TGTGCCAGCAGTGATGCGAGGGGTGACACCGGG.

This clone occurred a few times. The gene names given are mouse names. The sequence runs out 4 residues before the end of the CDR3; the remainder is reconstructed from the germline J gene. The chain combines TRBV13-3 with TRBJ1-4; perhaps TRBD1 as D (6 bases). V lost 0 bases to trimming and J lost 6 bases, with 12 bases between them. Germline values: CDR1 NNHDY, CDR2 SYVADS. CDR3 length: 15 residues. CDR3 DNA, as far as it was read: TGTGCCAGCAGTGATGAGGGGGGCCGGGACGAA. Protein product: CASSDEGGRDE. The CDR3, in full, reads CASSDEGGRDERLFF.

This clone has a handful of counts. Any gene name here is a mouse gene name. The read falls 4 residues short of the CDR3 end, and the missing part is taken from the germline J gene. V and J are TRBV31 and TRBJ1-2; 10 nucleotides match TRBD1. J gave up 4 bases and V 0 bases, and 2 bases lay outside the gene matches. The CDR3 contains 14 residues. Germline lookup yields CDR1 GKSSPN and CDR2 SITVG. The CDR3 DNA, read in part, is TGTGCCTGGAGTCTGACAGGGGGCGGCTCC. Translation gives CAWSLTGGGS. The whole CDR3 region reads CAWSLTGGGSDYTF. Together with reference TRBV31 and TRBJ1-2, the CDR3 gives the full variable domain: AQTIHQWPVAEIKAVGSPLSLGCTIKGKSSPNLYWYWQATGGTLQQLFYSITVGQVESVVQLNLSASRPKDDQFILSTEKLLLSHSGFYLCAWSLTGGGSDYTFGSGTRLLVI.

Of note for this clone: Mouse gene names and germline throughout. The CDR3 end falls 4 residues outside the read, so it is completed with the germline J gene. This chain joins TRBV1 and TRBJ2-5; 10 bases are a match to TRBD1. The CDR3 runs to 14 residues. Per germline, CDR1 NSQYPW and CDR2 LRSPGD (reference sequence). The chain's CDR3 is CTCSEGQGRDTQYF. CDR3 DNA (partial): TGCACCTGCAGTGAGGGACAGGGGAGAGAC.

The sample holds many counts of this clone. Mouse names are used for the genes. CDR3 bases read: TGTGCCAGCAGTGATGCAGGGGGGTCCCAAGAC. As protein: CASSDAGGSQD. In full, the CDR3 is CASSDAGGSQDTQYF. The chain links TRBV13-3 to TRBJ2-5, with D possibly TRBD1 on 7 matching bases. The read is 4 residues too short to cover the CDR3 end, so that end is filled in from the germline J gene. The germline V and J ends were trimmed by 0 bases and 2 bases, with 10 bases remaining between them. Germline CDR1 and CDR2: NNHDY and SYVADS. The CDR3 covers 15 residues.

As for this clone: Gene names follow the mouse nomenclature. This CDR3 is also generated by other DNA sequences in the sample. The CDR3 is CASSSGQGGAEQFF. CDR3 DNA, as far as it was read: TGTGCTAGCAGTTCCGGACAGGGGGGGGCT. This sequence joins TRBV29 and TRBJ2-1; 10 bases line up with TRBD1. The read finishes 4 residues shy of the CDR3 end, and the germline J gene is used to complete it. The length of the CDR3 is 14 residues. Germline CDR1 MSHET, CDR2 SYDVDS.

This clone was recorded at least ten times. Germline and genes here are mouse. The CDR3 end is not reached by the read, which stops 4 residues before it; the germline J gene fills it in. The rearrangement joins TRBV1 to TRBJ2-7; D possibly matches TRBD1 or TRBD2 (6 bases each). Per the germline V gene, CDR1 is NSQYPW and CDR2 is LRSPGD (reference sequence). The CDR3 extends over 14 amino acids. The sequenced part of the CDR3 DNA is TGCACCTGCAGTGCAGGGGGGCAGGGTTAT. Its protein product is CTCSAGGQGY. The CDR3 in full is CTCSAGGQGYEQYF.

This clone was seen more than once but under ten times. These gene names are mouse names. The read falls 4 residues short of the CDR3 end, and the missing part is taken from the germline J gene. The V gene is TRBV14, the J gene TRBJ2-1; 12 bases agree with TRBD1. V trimming: 5 bases; J trimming: 3 bases; junction bases outside the gene matches: 6. The germline V gene encodes CDR1 SGHDT and CDR2 FRDEAV. This CDR3 comprises 16 residues. The sequenced part of the CDR3 DNA is TGTGCCAGCAGCCCGGGACAGGGGGCAGGCTATGCT. Its protein product is CASSPGQGAGYA. The full CDR3 sequence reads CASSPGQGAGYAEQFF. Filled out from reference TRBV14 and TRBJ2-1, the complete variable domain reads EAGVTQSPRYAVLQEGQAVSFWCDPISGHDTLYWYQQPRDQGPQLLVYFRDEAVIDNSQLPSDRFSAVRPKGTNSTLKIQSAKQGDTATYLCASSPGQGAGYAEQFFGPGTRLTVL.

This clone came up many times. The germline and genes are mouse ones. The CDR3 here is CASQQGKYAEQFF. The CDR3 bases that were read are TGTGCCAGCCAACAGGGAAAGTATGCT. This chain connects TRBV13-3 to TRBJ2-1; a weak D match, TRBD1 (6 bases). Read data end 4 residues before the CDR3 end; the end is taken from the germline J gene. V was shortened by 7 bases and J by 4 bases, with 12 bases between the two germline ends. The CDR3 is made up of 13 amino acids. Germline values: CDR1 NNHDY, CDR2 SYVADS.

This clone was counted many times. The genes are named according to mouse. The DNA ends 4 residues before the CDR3 does, and the rest of the CDR3 is filled in from the germline J gene. The chain is built from TRBV13-3 and TRBJ2-1; a possible D gene is TRBD1 (6 bases). The V gene's germline CDR1 is NNHDY and CDR2 SYVADS. CDR3 length: 15 amino acids. The germline V and J ends were trimmed by 5 bases and 1 base, with 13 bases remaining between them. The CDR3 here is CASSSGTKNYAEQFF. The CDR3 DNA, read in part, is TGTGCCAGCAGCTCCGGGACAAAGAACTATGCT.

This clone was seen more than once but under ten times. Any gene name here is a mouse gene name. With the read ending 4 residues before the CDR3 end, the germline J gene is used to fill in that end. This chain uses TRBV5 with TRBJ2-7; 10 bases match TRBD1. This CDR3 spans 15 amino acids. Germline CDR1 and CDR2: LGHNA and YNLKQL (reference sequence). J lost 0 bases, V lost 5 bases, and 4 bases had no gene match. CDR3 in amino acids: CASSGRDRGSYEQYF. The sequenced part of the CDR3 DNA is TGTGCCAGCAGCGGACGGGACAGGGGCTCCTAT.

This clone appeared a few times. Gene names and germline match the mouse. The CDR3 end lies 4 residues beyond the end of the read and is filled in from the germline J gene. The chain uses TRBV13-3 and TRBJ2-7, with 10 bases identical to TRBD2. Looked up from germline, CDR1 is NNHDY and CDR2 is SYVADS. This CDR3 comprises 14 residues. CDR3 bases read: TGTGCCAGCAGCGACCCGGGACTGGGGTAT. It specifies CASSDPGLGY. The whole CDR3 sequence reads CASSDPGLGYEQYF.

The table lists this clone with a few counts. All gene names here are mouse names. Read data end 4 residues before the CDR3 end; the end is taken from the germline J gene. The chain has TRBV19 and TRBJ2-1; 12 bases agree with TRBD2. V gave up 2 bases and J gave up 4 bases; unmatched junction bases: 4. This CDR3 region has 16 residues. The germline V gene encodes CDR1 FNHDT and CDR2 SITEND (reference sequence). The CDR3: CASSIDWGGAYAEQFF. Incomplete CDR3 DNA: TGTGCCAGCAGTATCGACTGGGGGGGCGCTTATGCT.

Worth noting for this clone: Gene names and germline refer to mouse. The sequenced CDR3 bases are TGTGCCAGCGGCCAGGACAGGACCAACACCGGG. It specifies CASGQDRTNTG. The full CDR3 sequence reads CASGQDRTNTGQLYF. The J gene is TRBJ2-2, the V gene TRBV19; 7 nucleotides align to TRBD1. Read sequence stops 4 residues before the CDR3 end, and the germline J gene provides the missing end. The V gene's germline CDR1 is FNHDT and CDR2 SITEND (reference sequence). The CDR3 contains 15 residues. V was pared by 7 bases and J by 2 bases, with 8 bases of the junction left unmatched. Drawing the rest from reference TRBV19 and TRBJ2-2, the complete variable domain is GGIITQTPKFLIGQEGQKLTLKCQQNFNHDTMYWYRQDSGKGLRLIYYSITENDLQKGDLSEGYDASREKKSSFSLTVTSAQKNEMAVFLCASGQDRTNTGQLYFGEGSKLTVL.

Comments on this clone: The genes and germline here are from mouse. The CDR3 goes on 4 residues after the read ends, and that part is filled in from the germline J gene. The rearrangement joins TRBV1 to TRBJ2-7, with D possibly matching TRBD1 (7 bases). There are 14 residues in the CDR3. The germline V gene has CDR1 NSQYPW and CDR2 LRSPGD (reference sequence). Partial CDR3 DNA: TGCACCTGCAGTGCAGGAGGGGGCGTCCAT. Its protein product is CTCSAGGGVH. The full CDR3 protein reads CTCSAGGGVHEQYF. The full variable domain, with the rest looked up from reference TRBV1 and TRBJ2-7, is VTLLEQNPRWRLVPRGQAVNLRCILKNSQYPWMSWYQQDLQKQLQWLFTLRSPGDKEVKSLPGADYLATRVTDTELRLQVANMSQGRTLYCTCSAGGGVHEQYFGPGTRLTVL.